Presented here are 10 T cell receptor beta chains from one specimen sequenced in a study of tumor-infiltrating lymphocytes in oesophageal squamous cell carcinoma. Each CDR3 protein is one row after TCRdb ran MiXCR on the PCR reads. Altogether about 12,000 distinct CDR3 sequences are present, around 50% being singletons, with the ten largest covering about 45%. Specimen: esophageal tumor tissue. The source of these receptors is a female donor with esophageal squamous cell carcinoma.

CDR3 amino acids: CASSLERQAGEQFF. In nucleotides, the CDR3 is TGTGCCAGCAGCTTAGAGCGGCAGGCCGGTGAGCAGTTCTTC. The V call is TRBV7-2, the J call TRBJ2-5, with a weak D call TRBD2 (5 bases). The J call may not be correct, given that the DNA end is closer to TRBJ2-1. CDR1 is SGHTA, CDR2 FQGNSA, per germline. The CDR3 is 14 residues long.

This clonotype is labeled medium-sized. The rearrangement links TRBV12-3 or TRBV12-4 to TRBJ1-5; a possible D gene is TRBD1 (5 bases). The CDR3 contains 14 residues. Trimming pared 5 bases from V and 7 bases from J, leaving 15 bases between. The CDR3 DNA is TGTGCCAGCAGTATGCCAGGGTACGGGCAGCCCCAGCATTTT. It translates to CASSMPGYGQPQHF.

V is TRBV4-2 and J is TRBJ2-2; a possible D gene is TRBD1 (5 bases). V gave up 4 bases and J gave up 0 bases, with 12 bases separating them. The CDR3 consists of 16 residues. Germline V gene data show CDR1 as LGHNA and CDR2 as YNFKEQ. The CDR3 DNA follows: TGTGCCAGCAGCCTACGGACATCCGCGAACACCGGGGAGCTGTTTTTT. Translation: CASSLRTSANTGELFF.

The chain recombines TRBV6-5 with TRBJ2-1; D is possibly TRBD1 (6 bases). The J call may not be correct, given that the DNA end is closer to TRBJ2-7. Germline V lookup: CDR1 MNHEY, CDR2 SVGAGI. The CDR3 length is 14 residues. CDR3 loop: CASSRQVKFYEQYF. DNA of the CDR3: TGTGCCAGCAGTAGACAGGTTAAATTCTACGAGCAGTACTTC.

This rearrangement joins TRBV7-4 to TRBJ2-1; D remains ambiguous. Per the germline V gene, CDR1 is SGHVT and CDR2 is SQSDAQ. CDR3 length: 13 residues. V lost 5 bases and J lost 6, with 11 bases in between. Here the CDR3 reads CASSPRRGNEQFF. As DNA, the CDR3 is TGTGCCAGCAGCCCCAGGCGTGGCAATGAGCAGTTCTTC.

The chain recombines TRBV7-8 with TRBJ2-1; weak D call: TRBD1 (5 bases). CDR1 and CDR2 from the germline V gene are SGHVS and FQNEAQ. The CDR3 extends over 15 amino acids. With 2 bases removed from V and 4 bases from J, the gap between germline ends came to 12 bases. Written as DNA, the CDR3 is TGTGCCAGCAGCTTAAATCGACAGTGGTACAATGAGCAGTTCTTC. Amino acids: CASSLNRQWYNEQFF.

The CDR3 region is CASSLVGGSDTQYF. The CDR3 nucleotides read TGTGCCAGCAGCTTAGTGGGGGGGTCAGATACGCAGTATTTT. The chain employs TRBV7-8 and TRBJ2-3, with 7 bases fitting TRBD2. Per germline, CDR1 SGHVS and CDR2 FQNEAQ. V was clipped by 1 base and J by 4 bases; unmatched bases: 2. The CDR3 runs 14 residues.

V and J are TRBV7-2 and TRBJ2-1; D is unclear. The J call could be wrong; TRBJ2-7 is a better fit for the DNA end. This CDR3 is 14 amino acids long. Germline V CDR1 and CDR2: SGHTA, FQGNSA. CDR3 nucleotide sequence: TGTGCCAGCAGCTTAGCGAGGTCCACCTACGAGCAGTACTTC. Translation: CASSLARSTYEQYF.

The chain uses TRBV6-1 and TRBJ2-3; perhaps D is TRBD1 or TRBD2 (5 bases each). The J call could be wrong; TRBJ2-7 is a better fit for the DNA end. This CDR3 region has 14 residues. The germline V gene has CDR1 MNHNS and CDR2 SASEGT. CDR3 nucleotides: TGTGCCAGCAGTGAACGTGGGGGATGGGACGAGCAGTACTTC. It yields the protein CASSERGGWDEQYF.

V gene TRBV7-6 combines with J gene TRBJ2-5; D unclear. With 5 bases removed from V and 5 bases from J, the gap between germline ends came to 9 bases. CDR3 length: 12 residues. In germline, CDR1 is SGHVS, CDR2 FNYEAQ. The CDR3 loop is CASSDPGETQYF. CDR3 DNA sequence: TGTGCCAGCAGCGACCCCGGGGAGACCCAGTACTTC.